This T cell receptor beta chain emerged from a study of blood T cell repertoires in COVID-19. V lost 6 bases and J 2 bases, leaving 9 bases between the germline ends. Germline-derived CDR1 and CDR2 are KGHDR and SFDVKD. The CDR3 loop spans 14 amino acids. Individuals aged 18 to 89 years were recruited from fewer than 30 US areas. Sequencing was performed with immunoSEQ multiplex PCR; in TCRdb, only in-frame clones are kept and a portion is missing. Here the sample spans 270,000 or so clones, about 90% being singletons. Sequencing was performed on PBMCs or T cells enriched from blood (not recorded which). The rearrangement uses TRBV24-1 and TRBJ2-2, with D maybe TRBD2 (6 bases). The source of this sequence is a woman aged 25-40 years with acute COVID-19. CDR3 sequence (DNA): TGTGCCACCAGTTTCGGGGGAAACACCGGGGAGCTGTTTTTT. The encoded protein is CATSFGGNTGELFF.